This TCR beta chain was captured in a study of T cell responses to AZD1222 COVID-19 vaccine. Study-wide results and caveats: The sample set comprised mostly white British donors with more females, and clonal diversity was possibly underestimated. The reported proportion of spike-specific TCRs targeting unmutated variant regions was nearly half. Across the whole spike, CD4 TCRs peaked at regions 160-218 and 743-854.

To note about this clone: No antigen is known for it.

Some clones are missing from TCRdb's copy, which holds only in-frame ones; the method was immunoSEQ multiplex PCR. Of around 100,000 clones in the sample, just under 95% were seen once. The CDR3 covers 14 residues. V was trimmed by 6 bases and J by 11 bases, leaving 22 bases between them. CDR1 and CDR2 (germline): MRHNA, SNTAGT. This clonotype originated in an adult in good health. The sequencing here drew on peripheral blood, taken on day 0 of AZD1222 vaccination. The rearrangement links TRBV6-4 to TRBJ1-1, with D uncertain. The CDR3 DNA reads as TGTGCCAGCAGCGCGGAACCGACGTCGGGCGTCGCTTTCTTT. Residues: CASSAEPTSGVAFF.